This T cell receptor beta chain was obtained from a study of neurological immune-mediated disorders. TCRdb re-called the 5' RACE reads through MiXCR, storing one row per CDR3 protein. The data contain approximately 20,000 distinct CDR3 sequences, approximately 7.8% of them singletons. This clonotype was counted ten times or more. Its antigen is as yet unknown. Overall study findings and caveats: The absence of shared CDR3 amino acid sequences among expanded clones across subjects suggests private repertoires in all groups. HTLV-1-associated myelopathy had the most TCR clonal expansion, while multiple sclerosis had the least, a level that fell below healthy controls.

CDR1 is SGHVS, CDR2 FNYEAQ, per germline. The junction had 5 bases not matched to a gene; V was cut back by 5 bases and J by 0 bases. CDR3 length: 15 amino acids. Sequencing used CD8+ T cells from blood. This TCR came from a woman in her thirties with HTLV-1-associated myelopathy (HAM/TSP). The V gene is TRBV7-6, the J gene TRBJ2-7, with 9 bases matching TRBD1. The CDR3 reads CASSLGQGSSYEQYF. CDR3 in DNA: TGTGCCAGCAGCCTAGGACAGGGGAGCTCCTACGAGCAGTACTTC. Full variable domain (remainder filled in from reference TRBV7-6 and TRBJ2-7): GAGVSQSPRYKVTKRGQDVALRCDPISGHVSLYWYRQALGQGPEFLTYFNYEAQQDKSGLPNDRFSAERPEGSISTLTIQRTEQRDSAMYRCASSLGQGSSYEQYFGPGTRLTVT.